This record looks at one TCR beta chain sequence and its context. Its antigen is still unknown. Sequencing was performed on unsorted PBMC DNA using ten immunoSEQ deep assay plates. Only in-frame clones appear in the TCRdb table, and some are missing; sequencing was by immunoSEQ multiplex PCR. Of nearly 500,000 clones in the sample, 76% were seen once. The data are from a study of shared clonotypes between healthy human individuals. Overall study results and limits: Represented genetic and exposure-history diversity was restricted by having few donors.

This CDR3 is 14 amino acids long. Germline loops: CDR1 SGHTA, CDR2 FQGNSA. V was pared by 0 bases and J by 2 bases, with 7 bases between. None of the donors, who were healthy HIV-negative adults, had recently had acute infections or vaccinations. The study drew all its donors from Caucasian adults living in Nashville, Tennessee. The chain combines TRBV7-2 with TRBJ2-5; no clear D gene. This TCR derives from a woman between 35 and 50 years old in good health. Some clones in this sample may be carry-over from other donors' samples. The sequencing input was PBMCs. The CDR3 region has the DNA TGTGCCAGCAGCTTAGCGACATGGCAAGAGACCCAGTACTTC. This translates into CASSLATWQETQYF.